A selection of T cell receptor beta chains follows, all from one sample in a study of a mutant IDH1 vaccine in newly diagnosed glioma. Their antigen targets remain unknown. Sequenced by immunoSEQ multiplex PCR; TCRdb stores in-frame clones only, minus some. The table records 60,000 to 75,000 clones, about 80% of them present only once. Sequencing used PBMCs, obtained from a glioma patient whose treatment included an IDH1 peptide vaccine. The source is a man under 40 with glioma. The CDR3 runs from the conserved cysteine through the conserved F or W. The order of the fields is J gene, clone size, V gene, D gene, CDR3 DNA, CDR3 protein. The D gene is left open where the match is weak. Clone size is stated in some rows and not others, as once, few, many or a class when expanded.

>TRBJ1-3|-|TRBV2|-
TGTGCCAGCAGTCGCAGGGAAACTGGAAACACCATATATTTT
CASSRRETGNTIYF
>TRBJ1-2|-|TRBV29-1|-
TGCAGCGTTGTCGGCCAGTTGCCCTATGGCTACACCTTC
CSVVGQLPYGYTF
>TRBJ2-7|-|TRBV7-9|-
TGTGCCAGCAGCTTAGTAGCATGGGGGGCGCATAACGAGCAGTACTTC
CASSLVAWGAHNEQYF
>TRBJ1-4|-|TRBV7-2|-
TGTGCCAGCAGATTTTCGAGGGATACGGTTAATGAAAAACTGTTTTTT
CASRFSRDTVNEKLFF
>TRBJ2-1|-|TRBV27|-
TGTGCCAGCAGTCCGACTCTCCGTAATGAGCAGTTCTTC
CASSPTLRNEQFF
>TRBJ2-2|-|TRBV2|TRBD1
TGTGCCAGCGGGACAGGCCACACCGGGGAGCTGTTTTTT
CASGTGHTGELFF
>TRBJ2-1|-|TRBV7-8|TRBD1
TGTGCCAGCAGCTCGGGACAGGACTACAATGAGCAGTTCTTC
CASSSGQDYNEQFF
>TRBJ1-1|-|TRBV29-1|-
TGCAGCGTCCTAGTGAACACTGAAGCTTTCTTT
CSVLVNTEAFF
>TRBJ2-7|-|TRBV7-3|TRBD2
TGTGCCAGCAGCAAGACTAGCGGGGGAAGATACGAGCAGTACTTC
CASSKTSGGRYEQYF
>TRBJ1-3|-|TRBV18|TRBD1
TGTGCCAGCTCACTCCAGACAGGGTTCTCTGGAAACACCATATATTTT
CASSLQTGFSGNTIYF
>TRBJ1-5|few|TRBV15|TRBD1
TGTGCCACGGAGGACAGGGGCGGTCAGCCCCAGCATTTT
CATEDRGGQPQHF
>TRBJ1-2|-|TRBV5-1|TRBD1
TGCGCCAGCAGCTTGGTCCCAAATCCCTGGACAGGGGGAAACTATGGCTACACCTTC
CASSLVPNPWTGGNYGYTF
>TRBJ1-6|-|TRBV6-4|-
TGTGCCCCCTTGATGCCAGGCCACAATTCACCCCTCCACTTT
CAPLMPGHNSPLHF
>TRBJ1-5|-|TRBV6-1|TRBD1
TGTGCCAGCAGTCCGGACAGGTGGAATCAGCCCCAGCATTTT
CASSPDRWNQPQHF
>TRBJ2-1|-|TRBV11-3|-
TGTGCCAGCAGCTTAGATGGGACTGGGTCCTACAATGAGCAGTTCTTC
CASSLDGTGSYNEQFF
>TRBJ2-7|-|TRBV27|TRBD1
TGTGCCAGCAGGACTTACCGGGACAGGGGTTCCTACGAGCAGTACTTC
CASRTYRDRGSYEQYF
>TRBJ2-1|-|TRBV5-4|TRBD2
TGTGCCAGCAGCTTCGACCCGGGCGGGAGCAATGAGCAGTTCTTC
CASSFDPGGSNEQFF
>TRBJ1-5|-|TRBV7-9|-
TGTGCCAGCAGCTTAGGGAGGGTGCAGAGCAATCAGCCCCAGCATTTT
CASSLGRVQSNQPQHF
>TRBJ1-1|-|TRBV15|-
TGTGCCACCAGCAGAGGACAGTGGAATGAAGCTTTCTTT
CATSRGQWNEAFF
>TRBJ1-6|few|TRBV2|TRBD1
TGTGCCAGCAAAAGAGACAGGGGGGAATCACCCCTCCACTTT
CASKRDRGESPLHF
>TRBJ1-6|-|TRBV29-1|TRBD1
TGCAGCGTTGCTGGGGACAGTATGGATTCACCCCTCCACTTT
CSVAGDSMDSPLHF
>TRBJ2-1|once|TRBV12-5|-
TGTGCTAGTGGTCCCCATCCAGGACGGGGATACAATGAGCAGTTCTTC
CASGPHPGRGYNEQFF
>TRBJ2-3|-|TRBV19|-
TGTGCCAGTAGTTCCCAAGACGGGGGAACAGATACGCAGTATTTT
CASSSQDGGTDTQYF
>TRBJ2-1|-|TRBV19|TRBD2
TGTGCCAGTAGTCTCGGACTAGCGGGGGGGGCTGAGCAGTTCTTC
CASSLGLAGGAEQFF
>TRBJ2-2|-|TRBV5-1|-
TGCGCCAGCAAGACGGACGCGAACACCGGGGAGCTGTTTTTT
CASKTDANTGELFF
>TRBJ2-5|-|TRBV18|-
TGTGCCAGCTCACTCAGAGAAATCGGAGAGACCCAGTACTTC
CASSLREIGETQYF
>TRBJ1-1|-|TRBV10-1|-
TGCGCCAGCAGTGAGAACCTGTCGAACACTGAAGCTTTCTTT
CASSENLSNTEAFF
>TRBJ1-1|-|TRBV9|-
TGTGCCAGCAGCGTAGGATGGGGGTTAACGGCTGAAGCTTTCTTT
CASSVGWGLTAEAFF
>TRBJ2-7|-|TRBV11-2|TRBD1
TGTGCCAGCAGCTTAAATTCCGGGACAGTGACCTACGAGCAGTACTTC
CASSLNSGTVTYEQYF
>TRBJ1-1|-|TRBV28|TRBD1
TGTGCCAGCAGCCTCCAGGGGGTGAACACTGAAGCTTTCTTT
CASSLQGVNTEAFF
>TRBJ2-7|-|TRBV5-1|-
TGCGCCAGCAGCTCCTTACGACCGGAGTCCTACGAGCAGTACTTC
CASSSLRPESYEQYF
>TRBJ2-1|-|TRBV5-1|-
TGCGCCAGCAGCTTACCCGGGAATGAGCAGTTCTTC
CASSLPGNEQFF
>TRBJ1-2|-|TRBV6-1|TRBD1
TGTGCCAGCAGACAGACAGGGGGCTATGGCTACACCTTC
CASRQTGGYGYTF
>TRBJ2-3|-|TRBV13|-
TGTGCCAGCAGCCCGTGGCGGACAGATACGCAGTATTTT
CASSPWRTDTQYF
>TRBJ2-5|-|TRBV5-4|TRBD2
TGTGCCAGCAGCTTCGGACTAGCGGCGATTCAAGAGACCCAGTACTTC
CASSFGLAAIQETQYF
>TRBJ2-5|-|TRBV5-1|TRBD1
TGCGCCAGCAGCCCCCACCGGGACAGCCAAGAGACCCAGTACTTC
CASSPHRDSQETQYF